The 31 T cell receptor beta chains below come from one sample, sequenced in a study of blood T cells in healthy people across ages. Next came a second PCR, run for about 6 to 11 cycles, which used a sample-barcoded 5' primer along with a J-beta primer mix. TCRdb analysed the 5' RACE reads with MiXCR anew, one entry per CDR3 protein. The table includes 1.8 million or so distinct CDR3 sequences, 35% to 50% detected once. The sequenced sample consisted of blood. Receptor source: a human donor in good health.

At least ten counts were recorded for this clonotype. V is TRBV4-1 and J is TRBJ2-4; no definite D call. Germline V gene lookup returns CDR1 MGHRA and CDR2 YSYEKL. V was pared by 3 bases and J by 5 bases, with 14 bases between. The CDR3 has 15 residues. The CDR3 region has the DNA TGCGCCAGCAGCCAGAACGATGGGTCCCAAAACATTCAGTACTTC. Residues: CASSQNDGSQNIQYF.

This chain uses TRBV4-3 with TRBJ1-1; D gene ambiguous. Germline CDR1 and CDR2: LGHNA and YSLEER. The V end was cut by 0 bases, the J end by 3 bases, with 14 bases between. The CDR3 runs to 16 residues. The chain's CDR3 is CASSQDYRDFDTEAFF. The DNA of the CDR3 is TGCGCCAGCAGCCAAGACTATAGGGATTTCGACACTGAAGCTTTCTTT.

This clonotype occurred a few times. The chain joins TRBV4-3 to TRBJ1-2; D may be TRBD1 (6 bases). The CDR3 consists of 16 residues. In germline, CDR1 is LGHNA, CDR2 YSLEER. V dropped 0 bases and J dropped 8 bases, with 19 bases sitting between them. CDR3 in DNA: TGCGCCAGCAGCCAAGATTGGGGGGGCCTTCCTTGGGGCTACACCTTC. It codes for CASSQDWGGLPWGYTF.

The gene calls are TRBV10-3 and TRBJ1-2; D is undetermined. Germline values: CDR1 ENHRY, CDR2 SYGVKD. The V gene lost 3 bases and the J gene lost 3 bases, with 8 bases spanning the gap. CDR3 length: 13 residues. CDR3 bases: TGTGCCATCAGTGAAGTGACGGACTATGGCTACACCTTC. Its translation: CAISEVTDYGYTF.

This clonotype was counted many times. The CDR3 DNA reads TGTGCCAGCAGTTATAGCGGGGGCCTACTTCGCTCCTACAATGAGCAGTTCTTC. Translating gives CASSYSGGLLRSYNEQFF. This chain uses TRBV6-5 with TRBJ2-1; TRBD2 matches at 9 bases. The germline V gene has CDR1 MNHEY and CDR2 SVGAGI. V lost 3 bases, J lost 0 bases, and 9 bases stayed unmatched. This CDR3 contains 18 residues.

Note on this clonotype: A read error may produce the germline difference seen at one junction end. This rearrangement joins TRBV2 to TRBJ1-4, with D maybe TRBD1 (6 bases). Germline V gene sequence: CDR1 SNHLY, CDR2 FYNNEI. The CDR3 contains 15 residues. CDR3 amino acids: CASSETGSRNDKLFF. The CDR3 nucleotides are TGTGCCAGCAGTGAAACAGGGAGTCGGAATGACAAACTGTTTTTT.

This chain joins TRBV10-3 and TRBJ2-1; the D is unclear. V was trimmed by 4 bases and J by 4 bases, leaving 14 bases between them. Looked up from germline, CDR1 is ENHRY and CDR2 is SYGVKD. The CDR3 sequence is 15 residues long. DNA of the CDR3: TGTGCCATCAGTGGACGCGTTGAGGCTTACAATGAGCAGTTCTTC. This gives the protein CAISGRVEAYNEQFF.

The sample holds a few counts of this clonotype. The V gene is TRBV4-3, the J gene TRBJ2-5; the match to TRBD2 covers 7 bases. V shed 0 bases, J shed 2 bases, and the junction held 3 bases outside the gene matches. Germline-derived CDR1 and CDR2 are LGHNA and YSLEER. The CDR3 covers 15 residues. CDR3: CASSQEGTTQETQYF. CDR3 coding DNA: TGCGCCAGCAGCCAAGAAGGGACTACACAAGAGACCCAGTACTTC.

The chain employs TRBV19 and TRBJ1-1, with D perhaps matching TRBD1 (5 bases). Germline V gives CDR1 LNHDA, CDR2 SQIVND (reference sequence). The CDR3 runs 13 residues. With 3 bases removed from V and 3 bases from J, the gap between germline ends came to 8 bases. The CDR3 protein is CASSMGQDTEAFF. The CDR3 coding sequence is TGTGCCAGTAGTATGGGGCAGGACACTGAAGCTTTCTTT.

The V call is TRBV7-2, the J call TRBJ2-4, with 7 positions matching TRBD2. The germline V gene encodes CDR1 SGHTA and CDR2 FQGNSA. The CDR3 contains 17 residues. The ends lost 5 bases at V and 7 bases at J; junction bases unmatched: 17. The CDR3 DNA is TGTGCCAGCAGCCCGAGACCGGGACTACGCCAAGGGAACATTCAGTACTTC. Translated, it gives CASSPRPGLRQGNIQYF.

The chain is built from TRBV4-1 and TRBJ2-3, with 14 bases fitting TRBD2. V lost 0 bases and J lost 2; bases outside the gene matches: 7. Germline V gene data show CDR1 as MGHRA and CDR2 as YSYEKL. The CDR3 consists of 19 residues. CDR3 coding DNA: TGCGCCAGCAGCCAAGATAGGGGGACTAGCGGGAGCTTCACAGATACGCAGTATTTT. Its translation: CASSQDRGTSGSFTDTQYF.

There are many counts of this clonotype. V usage is TRBV4-3 and J usage is TRBJ1-5; TRBD1 aligns across 8 bases. Trimming at V came to 0 bases and at J to 0 bases, leaving 16 bases not matched to a gene. The germline CDR1 and CDR2 sequences are LGHNA and YSLEER. This CDR3 has 21 amino acids. The CDR3 nucleotides read TGCGCCAGCAGCCAAGATTGGACTAAAGGACAGGGATTTTATAGCAATCAGCCCCAGCATTTT. It translates to CASSQDWTKGQGFYSNQPQHF.

The V call is TRBV10-3, the J call TRBJ2-1; 14 bases line up with TRBD2. The CDR3 has 16 residues. Germline V lookup: CDR1 ENHRY, CDR2 SYGVKD. V lost 4 bases and J lost 6; bases outside the gene matches: 5. The CDR3 DNA sequence: TGTGCCATCAGTGGACCCGGGACTAGCGGGGGCAATGAGCAGTTCTTC. Its protein is CAISGPGTSGGNEQFF.

This clonotype was seen more than once but under ten times. CDR3 in DNA: TGTGCCAGCAGCTTGCTTCGGGGAGGTGGCTACACCTTC. As protein: CASSLLRGGGYTF. The chain links TRBV5-6 to TRBJ1-2; D remains unclear. Trimming removed 1 base at V and 7 bases at J, with 11 bases between. The germline V gene has CDR1 SGHDT and CDR2 YYEEEE. The CDR3 covers 13 residues.

This clonotype was seen ten or more times. The chain joins TRBV7-3 to TRBJ2-5, with 10 bases fitting TRBD2. V gave up 5 bases and J gave up 1 base; unmatched junction bases: 4. This CDR3 region has 15 residues. The germline V gene encodes CDR1 SGHTA and CDR2 FQGTGA. The CDR3 bases are TGTGCCAGCAGCCCACTAGCGGGGCCCCAAGAGACCCAGTACTTC. The encoded protein is CASSPLAGPQETQYF.

A word on this clonotype: Compared with germline, one end of the junction differs, possibly owing to a read error. This chain connects TRBV15 to TRBJ2-3, with TRBD2 identical over 7 bases. This CDR3 is built from 16 residues. The germline gives CDR1 LNHNV, CDR2 YYDKDF (reference sequence). CDR3 coding DNA: TGTGCCACCAGCAGAGATCGGGGCGGGAGCACAGGTACGCAGTATTTT. This codes for CATSRDRGGSTGTQYF.

The chain has TRBV15 and TRBJ1-2; weak D call: TRBD1 (6 bases). Trimming pared 7 bases from V and 4 bases from J, leaving 16 bases between. Germline V CDR1 and CDR2: LNHNV, YYDKDF (reference sequence). The length of the CDR3 is 14 residues. The DNA of the CDR3 is TGTGCCACCAATCCGGGACACAGGTTCTATGGCTACACCTTC. As protein: CATNPGHRFYGYTF. The variable domain in full, with the rest retrieved from reference TRBV15 and TRBJ1-2, is DAMVIQNPRYQVTQFGKPVTLSCSQTLNHNVMYWYQQKSSQAPKLLFHYYDKDFNNEADTPDNFQSRRPNTSFCFLDIRSPGLGDTAMYLCATNPGHRFYGYTFGSGTRLTVV.

This clonotype was seen a handful of times. The chain couples TRBV5-1 to TRBJ2-3; 7 bases agree with TRBD2. The CDR3 extends over 15 amino acids. With 6 bases clipped from V and 1 base from J, the junction kept 8 bases outside the gene matches. The V gene's germline CDR1 is SGHRS and CDR2 YFSETQ. The CDR3 loop is CASTPSAGGTDTQYF. The CDR3 nucleotides read TGCGCCAGCACACCCTCGGCGGGAGGCACAGATACGCAGTATTTT.

CDR3 protein: CSVEDPGLQDEQFF. The CDR3 nucleotides read TGCAGCGTTGAAGATCCGGGACTGCAAGATGAGCAGTTCTTC. V gene TRBV29-1 combines with J gene TRBJ2-1; a weak D match, TRBD2 (6 bases). CDR1 and CDR2 (germline): SQVTM, ANQGSEA. V was pared by 0 bases and J by 8 bases, with 14 bases between. The length of the CDR3 is 14 residues.

Only a few counts were recorded for this clonotype. V usage is TRBV12-3 or TRBV12-4 and J usage is TRBJ2-1, with a weak D call TRBD1 (5 bases). Trimming left V 4 bases short and J 6 bases short, with 13 bases between. This CDR3 contains 14 residues. The CDR3 region has the DNA TGTGCCAGCAGTTCTCAAGGGGCCTCCAATGAGCAGTTCTTC. This codes for CASSSQGASNEQFF.

The genes are TRBV28 and TRBJ1-2, with unresolved D. The CDR3 totals 14 residues. Between the trimmed V and J ends, which lost 5 bases and 8 bases, there was a span of 18 bases. Germline values: CDR1 MDHEN, CDR2 SYDVKM. The CDR3 spells CASSLISSEGGYTF. The CDR3 region has the DNA TGTGCCAGCAGTCTGATCTCTTCGGAGGGCGGCTACACCTTC.

This clonotype was counted a few times. The chain joins TRBV12-3 or TRBV12-4 to TRBJ2-1; 12 bases line up with TRBD2. The CDR3 loop spans 17 amino acids. V shed 6 bases, J shed 3 bases, and the junction held 9 bases outside the gene matches. The CDR3: CASSRPGLAGNYNEQFF. As DNA, the CDR3 is TGTGCCAGCAGCCGGCCTGGACTAGCGGGGAACTACAATGAGCAGTTCTTC.

The V gene is TRBV7-9, the J gene TRBJ1-5; tentatively, D is TRBD1 (6 bases). Trimming cost V 5 bases and J 7 bases, with 15 bases left between them. Germline values: CDR1 SEHNR, CDR2 FQNEAQ (reference sequence). CDR3 length equals 14 residues. As DNA, the CDR3 is TGTGCCAGCAGCACTTCGGACAGCGTCCAGCCCCAGCATTTT. Its translation: CASSTSDSVQPQHF.

This clonotype was seen a handful of times. The chain couples TRBV5-1 to TRBJ1-2; a weak D match, TRBD1 (5 bases). Germline CDR1 SGHRS, CDR2 YFSETQ. V was shortened by 5 bases and J by 4 bases, with 15 bases between the two germline ends. CDR3 length equals 14 residues. The CDR3 region has the DNA TGCGCCAGCAGGGATCGAACGGGGGGCTATGGCTACACCTTC. Amino acid sequence: CASRDRTGGYGYTF.

This rearrangement joins TRBV5-1 to TRBJ2-1, with 13 bases lining up with TRBD2. V was pared by 4 bases and J by 1 base, with 5 bases of the junction left unmatched. This CDR3 region has 17 residues. The germline V gene encodes CDR1 SGHRS and CDR2 YFSETQ. CDR3 nucleotides: TGCGCCAGCAGCATCGGACTAGCGGGGGCTTCCTACAATGAGCAGTTCTTC. Amino acids: CASSIGLAGASYNEQFF.

The V gene is TRBV20-1, the J gene TRBJ2-1, with 11 bases identical to TRBD2. The V gene end was trimmed by 8 bases and the J gene end by 4 bases; junction bases not matched to a gene: 4. The germline V gene encodes CDR1 DFQATT and CDR2 SNEGSKA (reference sequence). The CDR3 covers 13 residues. The CDR3 DNA sequence: TGCAGTACTACTAGCGGGGGATACAATGAGCAGTTCTTC. It is translated as CSTTSGGYNEQFF.

This clonotype occurred a few times. The V call is TRBV7-6, the J call TRBJ2-3; D perhaps matches TRBD2 (5 bases). The CDR3 loop spans 16 amino acids. The V end lost 4 bases, the J end lost 4 bases, and 18 bases lay between the germline ends. Germline CDR1 is SGHVS and CDR2 is FNYEAQ. The CDR3 sequence: CASSSRARVRADTQYF. The CDR3 nucleotides are TGTGCCAGCAGCTCTCGGGCCCGCGTGAGGGCAGATACGCAGTATTTT.

The chain links TRBV11-3 to TRBJ2-1; D remains ambiguous. The CDR3 runs to 13 residues. Germline V CDR1 and CDR2: SGHNT, YENEEA. The germline V and J ends were trimmed by 5 bases and 10 bases, with 15 bases remaining between them. This CDR3 is CASSPPLLGEQFF. The CDR3 bases are TGTGCCAGCAGCCCCCCCCTCCTAGGGGAGCAGTTCTTC. The full variable domain, completed using reference TRBV11-3 and TRBJ2-1, is EAGVVQSPRYKIIEKKQPVAFWCNPISGHNTLYWYLQNLGQGPELLIRYENEEAVDDSQLPKDRFSAERLKGVDSTLKIQPAELGDSAVYLCASSPPLLGEQFFGPGTRLTVL.

This chain uses TRBV9 with TRBJ2-1; 8 nucleotides agree with TRBD2. The V gene's germline CDR1 is SGDLS and CDR2 YYNGEE. Trimming at V came to 3 bases and at J to 0 bases, leaving 5 bases not matched to a gene. This CDR3 is 16 amino acids long. CDR3 region: CASSAQAGVSYNEQFF. The DNA for the CDR3 is TGTGCCAGCAGCGCCCAAGCGGGGGTCTCCTACAATGAGCAGTTCTTC.

Comment on this clonotype: At one end the junction does not follow the germline gene, possibly because of a read error. The chain recombines TRBV10-3 with TRBJ2-7, with no clear D. This CDR3 is 14 amino acids long. The germline CDR1 and CDR2 sequences are ENHRY and SYGVKD. This chain's CDR3 is CATSESTATYEQYF. CDR3 sequence (DNA): TGTGCCACCAGTGAGTCCACAGCGACCTACGAGCAGTACTTC.

The chain is built from TRBV7-7 and TRBJ2-1; D call uncertain. The V and J ends lost 1 base and 7 bases respectively, with 8 bases between them. This CDR3 contains 13 residues. Germline V lookup: CDR1 SSHAT, CDR2 FNYEAQ (reference sequence). The CDR3 DNA follows: TGTGCCAGCAGCTTAGGAGAGCAGAATGAGCAGTTCTTC. Its protein is CASSLGEQNEQFF.